This is a list of T cell receptor beta chains from one sample in a study of blood T cell repertoires in COVID-19. Profiled with immunoSEQ multiplex PCR; TCRdb holds only in-frame clones, not every one. The sample has about 250,000 clones; approximately 83% are singletons. The sequenced sample consisted of PBMCs or T cells enriched from blood (not recorded which). The receptors were sampled from a woman aged 40 to 50 who had been exposed to COVID-19. Both conserved end residues are part of each CDR3. Each record gives: clone size, V gene, J gene, D gene, CDR3 protein, CDR3 DNA. A D gene is named only where the DNA matches it firmly. Size tells how often a clone was seen (once, few, many) or the class of an expanded clone, and some rows leave it out.

abundance: .
v_gene: TRBV3-1/TRBV3-2
j_gene: TRBJ2-5
d_gene: TRBD1
CDR3aa: CASSPGQGAETQYF
CDR3nt: TGTGCCAGCAGCCCGGGACAGGGGGCAGAGACCCAGTACTTC

abundance: once
v_gene: TRBV10-2
j_gene: TRBJ1-2
d_gene: .
CDR3aa: CASSDVGLSYGYTF
CDR3nt: TGCGCCAGCAGTGATGTGGGCTTGAGCTATGGCTACACCTTC

abundance: .
v_gene: TRBV7-3
j_gene: TRBJ2-1
d_gene: TRBD2
CDR3aa: CASSSLGWASGGHNEQFF
CDR3nt: TGTGCCAGCAGCTCCCTAGGTTGGGCTAGCGGGGGCCACAATGAGCAGTTCTTC

abundance: .
v_gene: TRBV7-2
j_gene: TRBJ2-7
d_gene: TRBD1
CDR3aa: CASSDGQGGYEQYF
CDR3nt: TGTGCCAGCAGCGACGGACAGGGCGGTTACGAGCAGTACTTC

abundance: .
v_gene: TRBV7-9
j_gene: TRBJ1-1
d_gene: .
CDR3aa: CAITRQPNTEAFF
CDR3nt: TGTGCCATCACCCGACAACCGAACACTGAAGCTTTCTTT

abundance: .
v_gene: TRBV19
j_gene: TRBJ1-5
d_gene: .
CDR3aa: CASSISPGNNQPQHF
CDR3nt: TGTGCCAGTAGTATTTCTCCAGGGAACAATCAGCCCCAGCATTTT

abundance: .
v_gene: TRBV30
j_gene: TRBJ1-6
d_gene: TRBD1
CDR3aa: CAWSQGGNSPLHF
CDR3nt: TGTGCCTGGAGTCAGGGGGGAAATTCACCCCTCCACTTT

abundance: .
v_gene: TRBV6-2/TRBV6-3
j_gene: TRBJ2-3
d_gene: .
CDR3aa: CASSYSKQGSTDTQYF
CDR3nt: TGTGCCAGCAGTTACTCGAAACAGGGAAGCACAGATACGCAGTATTTT

abundance: .
v_gene: TRBV28
j_gene: TRBJ1-2
d_gene: .
CDR3aa: CASSLLNYGYTF
CDR3nt: TGTGCCAGCAGTTTATTAAACTATGGCTACACCTTC

abundance: .
v_gene: TRBV19
j_gene: TRBJ2-3
d_gene: .
CDR3aa: CASSMDGGVGSDTQYF
CDR3nt: TGTGCCAGTAGTATGGATGGAGGGGTAGGTTCGGATACGCAGTATTTT

abundance: .
v_gene: TRBV11-2
j_gene: TRBJ2-1
d_gene: TRBD1
CDR3aa: CASSFARDRNNEQFF
CDR3nt: TGTGCCAGCAGCTTCGCCAGGGACAGAAACAATGAGCAGTTCTTC

abundance: .
v_gene: TRBV20-1
j_gene: TRBJ1-5
d_gene: .
CDR3aa: CSAPPDQPQHF
CDR3nt: TGCAGTGCCCCCCCGGATCAGCCCCAGCATTTT

abundance: .
v_gene: TRBV25-1
j_gene: TRBJ1-5
d_gene: TRBD1
CDR3aa: CASSEGTGGASNQPQHF
CDR3nt: TGTGCCAGCAGTGAAGGGACAGGGGGGGCGAGCAATCAGCCCCAGCATTTT

abundance: .
v_gene: TRBV5-1
j_gene: TRBJ2-7
d_gene: .
CDR3aa: CASSLAPGGSLPEQYF
CDR3nt: TGCGCCAGCAGCTTGGCTCCGGGGGGCTCTCTCCCCGAGCAGTACTTC

abundance: .
v_gene: TRBV4-1
j_gene: TRBJ1-4
d_gene: TRBD1
CDR3aa: CASSRGTGGAGEKLFF
CDR3nt: TGCGCCAGCAGCCGCGGGACAGGGGGCGCGGGTGAAAAACTGTTTTTT

abundance: .
v_gene: TRBV7-9
j_gene: TRBJ1-1
d_gene: TRBD1
CDR3aa: CASSLQGLVNTEAFF
CDR3nt: TGTGCCAGCAGTCTACAGGGGTTGGTGAACACTGAAGCTTTCTTT

abundance: .
v_gene: TRBV5-5
j_gene: TRBJ2-2
d_gene: .
CDR3aa: CASSLDAVTGELFF
CDR3nt: TGTGCCAGCAGCTTGGATGCAGTAACCGGGGAGCTGTTTTTT